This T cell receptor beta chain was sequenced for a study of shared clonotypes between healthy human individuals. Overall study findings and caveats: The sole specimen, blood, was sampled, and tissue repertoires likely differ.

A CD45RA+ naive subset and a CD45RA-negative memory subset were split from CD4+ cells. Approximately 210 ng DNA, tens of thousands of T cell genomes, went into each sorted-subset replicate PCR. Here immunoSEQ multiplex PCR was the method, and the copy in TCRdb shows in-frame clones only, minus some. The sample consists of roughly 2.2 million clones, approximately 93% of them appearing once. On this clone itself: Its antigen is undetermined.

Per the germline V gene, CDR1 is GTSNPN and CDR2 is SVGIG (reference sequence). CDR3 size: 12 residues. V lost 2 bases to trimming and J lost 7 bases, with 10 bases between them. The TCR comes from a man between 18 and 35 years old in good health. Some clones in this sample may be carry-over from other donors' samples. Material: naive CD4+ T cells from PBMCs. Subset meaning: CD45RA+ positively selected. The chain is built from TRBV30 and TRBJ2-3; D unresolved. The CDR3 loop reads CAWSLVVNTQYF. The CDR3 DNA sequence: TGTGCCTGGAGTCTTGTGGTGAATACGCAGTATTTT. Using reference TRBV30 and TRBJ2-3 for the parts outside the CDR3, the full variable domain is SQTIHQWPATLVQPVGSPLSLECTVEGTSNPNLYWYRQAAGRGLQLLFYSVGIGQISSEVPQNLSASRPQDRQFILSSKKLLLSDSGFYLCAWSLVVNTQYFGPGTRLTVL.